The 18 T cell receptor beta chains in this list originate from one sample, sequenced in a study of blood T cell repertoires in COVID-19. The protocol was immunoSEQ multiplex PCR, while the TCRdb copy is restricted to in-frame clones and leaves out a portion. Of approximately 140,000 clones listed, about 76% are singletons. Sequencing input: peripheral blood. These TCRs come from an elderly man with acute or convalescent COVID-19.

The CDR3 sequence is CASSSSGTPGLPQYF. The CDR3 bases are TGCGCCAGCAGCTCATCCGGGACTCCCGGTTTGCCCCAGTACTTC. The chain links TRBV5-1 to TRBJ2-5; D might be TRBD2 (6 bases). Deletions cut 3 bases from V and 9 bases from J, with 21 bases between. Germline loops: CDR1 SGHRS, CDR2 YFSETQ. CDR3 length equals 15 residues.

The J gene is TRBJ2-2, the V gene TRBV7-6; 8 bases line up with TRBD1. The CDR3 is 18 residues long. The germline gives CDR1 SGHVS, CDR2 FNYEAQ. Unmatched junction bases numbered 13, after V lost 1 base and J lost 6 bases. CDR3 DNA: TGTGCCAGCAGCTTAGGCCCCCGAGGACAGGGTATAGCCGGGGAGCTGTTTTTT. This encodes CASSLGPRGQGIAGELFF.

The table lists this clone with a few counts. The chain uses TRBV6-5 and TRBJ1-1; D unresolved. Germline CDR1 and CDR2: MNHEY and SVGAGI. Trimming took off 2 bases at V and 5 bases at J, with 12 bases between the two ends. This CDR3 contains 14 residues. CDR3 residues: CASSYLGANTEAFF. The DNA for the CDR3 is TGTGCCAGCAGTTACCTAGGAGCAAATACTGAAGCTTTCTTT.

This chain uses TRBV24-1 with TRBJ1-1; perhaps TRBD1 as D (5 bases). CDR3 length: 16 amino acids. Deletions cut 3 bases from V and 1 base from J, with 14 bases between. Germline V gene lookup returns CDR1 KGHDR and CDR2 SFDVKD. CDR3 nucleotide sequence: TGTGCCACCAGTGATGGAGGGGCCCTCGGGAACACTGAAGCTTTCTTT. Translated: CATSDGGALGNTEAFF.

Regarding this clone: The sample carries other DNA sequences with the same CDR3. This chain links TRBV5-1 with TRBJ2-5, with 7 bases matching TRBD1. This CDR3 contains 14 residues. V shed 0 bases, J shed 1 base, and the junction held 0 bases outside the gene matches. CDR1 is SGHRS and CDR2 is YFSETQ in the germline V gene. CDR3 region: CASSLGDSQETQYF. The CDR3 nucleotides are TGCGCCAGCAGCTTGGGGGACAGCCAAGAGACCCAGTACTTC.

V gene TRBV9 combines with J gene TRBJ1-1; 7 bases map to TRBD1. Germline lookup yields CDR1 SGDLS and CDR2 YYNGEE. The CDR3 loop spans 14 amino acids. V shed 7 bases, J shed 1 base, and the junction held 7 bases outside the gene matches. The CDR3 spells CASAPGQQNTEAFF. The CDR3 bases are TGTGCCAGCGCACCGGGACAGCAGAACACTGAAGCTTTCTTT.

This chain links TRBV5-1 with TRBJ2-1; 10 bases agree with TRBD2. Trimming cost V 4 bases and J 4 bases; bases outside gene matches: 8. CDR3 size: 16 residues. Looked up from germline, CDR1 is SGHRS and CDR2 is YFSETQ. CDR3 sequence: CASSPLSGGKYNEQFF. CDR3 DNA sequence: TGCGCCAGCAGCCCCCTTAGCGGGGGGAAGTACAATGAGCAGTTCTTC.

A note on this clone: Distinct nucleotide sequences in the sample also encode this CDR3. This chain connects TRBV6-2 or TRBV6-3 to TRBJ1-3; 7 bases align to TRBD1. The CDR3 contains 15 residues. Germline values: CDR1 MNHEY, CDR2 SVGEGT. With V trimmed by 0 bases and J by 4 bases, 3 bases remained unmatched. The CDR3 DNA follows: TGTGCCAGCAGTTACTCAGGGGGCTCCGGAAACACCATATATTTT. Protein product: CASSYSGGSGNTIYF.

This clone was seen only once. V is TRBV5-1 and J is TRBJ2-1; possibly TRBD2 for D (5 bases). The germline V and J ends were trimmed by 2 bases and 8 bases, with 8 bases remaining between them. CDR1 is SGHRS and CDR2 is YFSETQ in the germline V gene. CDR3 size: 12 residues. The CDR3 spells CASSFPGDEQFF. CDR3 DNA sequence: TGCGCCAGCAGCTTTCCCGGGGATGAGCAGTTCTTC.

This sequence joins TRBV5-5 and TRBJ1-4; the match to TRBD1 covers 8 bases. V shed 4 bases, J shed 7 bases, and the junction held 9 bases outside the gene matches. CDR3 length equals 15 residues. CDR1 is SGHKS and CDR2 is YYEKEE in the germline V gene (reference sequence). The CDR3 reads CASSPQGGVSEKLFF. The DNA for the CDR3 is TGTGCCAGCAGCCCACAGGGGGGCGTCTCTGAAAAACTGTTTTTT.

The DNA for the CDR3 is TGTGCCAGCAGCTTGGGAGCCGCACTCCGGACTGAAGCTTTCTTT. Translation: CASSLGAALRTEAFF. This chain joins TRBV5-5 and TRBJ1-1; D is undetermined. V lost 0 bases, J lost 5 bases, and 14 bases lay in between. CDR1 and CDR2 (germline): SGHKS, YYEKEE (reference sequence). CDR3 length: 15 amino acids. Together with reference TRBV5-5 and TRBJ1-1, the CDR3 gives the full variable domain: DAGVTQSPTHLIKTRGQQVTLRCSPISGHKSVSWYQQVLGQGPQFIFQYYEKEERGRGNFPDRFSARQFPNYSSELNVNALLLGDSALYLCASSLGAALRTEAFFGQGTRLTVV.

The rearrangement links TRBV10-2 to TRBJ2-1; D call uncertain. The CDR3 spans 13 residues. Germline CDR1 is WSHSY and CDR2 is SAAADI. V was clipped by 1 base and J by 4 bases, with 5 bases between them. As DNA, the CDR3 is TGCGCCAGCAGTGAGTTGTCGTACAATGAGCAGTTCTTC. It is translated as CASSELSYNEQFF.

The gene calls are TRBV4-2 and TRBJ1-5; D is unclear. Trimming left V 5 bases short and J 4 bases short, with 9 bases between. The length of the CDR3 is 13 residues. Germline lookup yields CDR1 LGHNA and CDR2 YNFKEQ. Here the CDR3 DNA reads TGTGCCAGCAGCGCCCTACCGAATCAGCCCCAGCATTTT. This gives the protein CASSALPNQPQHF.

The V and J genes are TRBV12-1 and TRBJ2-1; the table names TRBD2, a call not compared with the DNA. TRBV12-1 is deemed a pseudogene. The CDR3 has 13 amino acids. The CDR3 bases are TGTGCCAGCAGCTGGACTACCTGGAATGAGCAGTTCTTC. Protein product: CASSWTTWNEQFF.

This rearrangement joins TRBV5-5 to TRBJ2-7; 8 nucleotides match TRBD1. The CDR3 covers 14 residues. After removal of 4 bases from V and 5 bases from J, the junction contained 8 bases not matched to a gene. Germline CDR1 is SGHKS and CDR2 is YYEKEE (reference sequence). CDR3 DNA: TGTGCCAGCAGCGGTCGGACAGGGAGCCACGAGCAGTACTTC. As protein: CASSGRTGSHEQYF.

The chain links TRBV12-5 to TRBJ2-5; weak D call: TRBD2 (6 bases). Germline assignment: CDR1 LGHNT and CDR2 FRNRAP. V shed 6 bases and J shed 5 bases, with 13 bases lying between them. This CDR3 contains 13 residues. The CDR3 DNA sequence: TGTGCTAGTGGCCGTGCGGGGTGGGAGACCCAGTACTTC. This encodes CASGRAGWETQYF.

This clone has only a few counts. This chain links TRBV4-1 with TRBJ2-3, with a weak D call TRBD2 (5 bases). Trimming took off 1 base at V and 2 bases at J, with 10 bases between the two ends. Looked up from germline, CDR1 is MGHRA and CDR2 is YSYEKL. The CDR3 contains 15 residues. The CDR3 sequence is CASSQGESSTDTQYF. CDR3 nucleotides: TGCGCCAGCAGCCAAGGGGAGAGCTCCACAGATACGCAGTATTTT.

The rearrangement uses TRBV19 and TRBJ1-3; TRBD1 might be the D (5 bases). There are 17 residues in the CDR3. CDR1 and CDR2 (germline): LNHDA, SQIVND (reference sequence). The V end lost 4 bases, the J end lost 4 bases, and 20 bases lay between the germline ends. The DNA of the CDR3 is TGTGCCAGTAGTAAACAGTTCGGGGGGACCCAAGGAAACACCATATATTTT. It yields the protein CASSKQFGGTQGNTIYF. Filled out from reference TRBV19 and TRBJ1-3, the complete variable domain reads DGGITQSPKYLFRKEGQNVTLSCEQNLNHDAMYWYRQDPGQGLRLIYYSQIVNDFQKGDIAEGYSVSREKKESFPLTVTSAQKNPTAFYLCASSKQFGGTQGNTIYFGEGSWLTVV.